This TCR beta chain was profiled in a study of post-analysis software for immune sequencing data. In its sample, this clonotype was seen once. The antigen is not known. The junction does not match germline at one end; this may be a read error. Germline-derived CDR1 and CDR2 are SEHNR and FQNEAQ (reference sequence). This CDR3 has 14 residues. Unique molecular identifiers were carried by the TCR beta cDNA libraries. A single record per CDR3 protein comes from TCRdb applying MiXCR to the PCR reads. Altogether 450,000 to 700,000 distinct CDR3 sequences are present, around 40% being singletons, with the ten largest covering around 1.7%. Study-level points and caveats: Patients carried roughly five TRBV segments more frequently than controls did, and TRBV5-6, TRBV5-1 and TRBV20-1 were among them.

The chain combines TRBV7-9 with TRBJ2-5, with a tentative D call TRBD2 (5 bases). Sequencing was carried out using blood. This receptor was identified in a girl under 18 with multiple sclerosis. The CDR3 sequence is CVSSERAVQETQYF. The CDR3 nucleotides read TGTGTCAGCAGCGAGAGGGCGGTCCAAGAGACCCAGTACTTC.